The rows below give T cell receptor beta chains drawn from one sample of a study of T-cell memory formation after mild COVID-19. TCRdb fed the 5' RACE reads into MiXCR, producing one record per CDR3 protein. The sample records 150,000 or so distinct CDR3 sequences, about 14% being singletons. The specimen sequenced was PBMCs or a T cell subset sorted from them (not recorded which). All receptors come from an adult woman who had mild COVID-19 (a few samples of this study predate the infection). Cell type and time point are not known. The CDR3 runs from the conserved cysteine through the conserved F or W.

CASSFVQGANTGELFF,TRBV2
CASSLASAGAREQFF,TRBV5-1
CASSLGGTSGNGRLF,TRBV5-1
CSVAGRAGHEQYF,TRBV29-1
CSVSPRGQGVTGQFF,TRBV29-1
CASSHAGGAGANVLTF,TRBV5-1
CASSLSLAGVETQYF,TRBV27
CATSRLDRASEAFF,TRBV15
CASSFRTSGRARETQYF,TRBV12-3/TRBV12-4
CSARALAGGRYNEQFF,TRBV20-1
CASSLGLRRSRDEQFF,TRBV7-2
CSVCRDPGLQETQYF,TRBV20-1
CASSPTPTQGSGNTIYF,TRBV5-4
CASSVLRDNEQFF,TRBV2
CASTITGGNTEAFF,TRBV12-3/TRBV12-4
CASSLGSGGTEAFF,TRBV7-2
CASSYVAGNEQYF,TRBV6-5
CSAPTGLVSNTQYF,TRBV20-1
CASSPGLAGAHNEQFF,TRBV12-3/TRBV12-4
CASSSSGTSGGTSTDTQYF,TRBV7-9
CASSGTPLLGTGELFF,TRBV2
CSARRQENSYEQYF,TRBV20-1
CASSLDLTSGVADTQYF,TRBV11-2
CASSYGASYEQYF,TRBV6-2/TRBV6-3
CSVELFPYGYTF,TRBV29-1
CATSSLEQGTVYEQYF,TRBV15
CASSPPGLPGNEQFF,TRBV5-1
CASSSSGRTYNEQFF,TRBV12-3/TRBV12-4
CASSPFLGDTIYF,TRBV18
CASSPTEARQYF,TRBV3-1
CATSDPGTGLASGELFF,TRBV24-1
CASSQDTSGRGNEQYF,TRBV4-1